What follows are 23 T cell receptor beta chains derived from one specimen sequenced in a study of regulatory T cells in long-lasting Graves disease (dated by TCRdb to the early 2020s). Library preparation employed multiplex PCR. Sequencing relied on an Illumina HiSeq 4000. To build TCR beta libraries, CDR3 regions were amplified by Arm-PCR using iRepertoire HTBI primers. In-frame beta chains were kept once TCRdb had trimmed the public reads at Q25 with fastp and called clones with MiXCR. Every entry covers one CDR3 protein and lists the most common genes and DNA from its rows. This sample is represented by 400,000 to 650,000 distinct CDR3 sequences; about 16% of them were singletons. Clones ranked in the top ten supply around 25% of the sample. The intended sense of this specimen's time point label: newly diagnosed GD, antithyroid drugs for less than 3 months. For both TCR sequencing and RNA sequencing, RNA was extracted from PBMCs in TRIzol.

These data also featured in a second study, about T cells in Graves' hyperthyroidism and ophthalmopathy.

Sequencing used peripheral blood mononuclear cells (PBMCs), obtained at new diagnosis, from a patient treated with antithyroid drugs. The receptors come from a woman aged 35 to 60 with Graves disease. Donor details come from another sample of the same person, matched by shared clones.

In its sample, this clonotype was seen a few times. The genes are TRBV18 and TRBJ1-2; TRBD1 is a possible D gene (5 bases). Per germline, CDR1 KGHSH and CDR2 LQKENI. V was pared by 3 bases and J by 11 bases, with 16 bases between. The CDR3 runs to 13 residues. The CDR3 bases are TGTGCCAGCTCACCCCAGGAGGGGTTGGGATACACCTTC. Protein sequence: CASSPQEGLGYTF.

The gene calls are TRBV6-1 and TRBJ1-4; 8 positions agree with TRBD1. V lost 5 bases, J lost 7 bases, and 6 bases stayed unmatched. The germline V gene encodes CDR1 MNHNS and CDR2 SASEGT. The CDR3 length is 14 residues. CDR3 sequence: CASSRGQGGEKLFF. The DNA for the CDR3 is TGTGCCAGCAGTCGTGGACAGGGCGGTGAAAAACTGTTTTTT.

This clonotype was seen more than once but under ten times. This rearrangement joins TRBV10-3 to TRBJ2-5; D possibly corresponds to TRBD2 (5 bases). Per the germline V gene, CDR1 is ENHRY and CDR2 is SYGVKD. V dropped 0 bases and J dropped 4 bases, with 12 bases sitting between them. The CDR3 is 15 amino acids. The CDR3 DNA reads TGTGCCATCAGTGAGTCGCGAGGGCGCCCAGAGACCCAGTACTTC. Protein: CAISESRGRPETQYF.

This clonotype was detected many times. The chain employs TRBV19 and TRBJ1-3; D is unclear. The germline gives CDR1 LNHDA, CDR2 SQIVND (reference sequence). This CDR3 comprises 14 residues. V was cut by 5 bases and J by 2 bases, with 10 bases left in between. CDR3 sequence: CASSLSSPGNTIYF. The CDR3 bases are TGTGCCAGTAGTCTGAGTAGTCCTGGAAACACCATATATTTT.

The chain joins TRBV5-1 to TRBJ1-4, with TRBD1 matching 7 bases. With V trimmed by 4 bases and J by 8 bases, 5 bases remained unmatched. The CDR3 runs to 13 residues. Per the germline V gene, CDR1 is SGHRS and CDR2 is YFSETQ. The CDR3 nucleotides read TGCGCCAGCAGCCACACAGGGGACGAAAAACTGTTTTTT. Translated: CASSHTGDEKLFF. Full variable domain (missing parts from reference TRBV5-1 and TRBJ1-4): KAGVTQTPRYLIKTRGQQVTLSCSPISGHRSVSWYQQTPGQGLQFLFEYFSETQRNKGNFPGRFSGRQFSNSRSEMNVSTLELGDSALYLCASSHTGDEKLFFGSGTQLSVL.

For this clonotype: This sequence may be a read error, since a much larger clone differs from it by one base. CDR3 sequence: CATSNEAETFF. In DNA form, the CDR3 reads TGTGCCACCAGTAACGAGGCGGAGACTTTCTTT. This rearrangement joins TRBV24-1 to TRBJ1-1, with no clear D. Trimming left V 6 bases short and J 12 bases short, with 13 bases between. Germline V gene sequence: CDR1 KGHDR, CDR2 SFDVKD. This CDR3 is 11 amino acids long.

The sample holds many counts of this clonotype. The V call is TRBV20-1, the J call TRBJ2-1; the D gene is possibly TRBD1 (5 bases). Trimming shortened V by 0 bases and J by 4 bases, and 10 bases separated the two germline ends. This CDR3 has 14 residues. The germline V gene has CDR1 DFQATT and CDR2 SNEGSKA (reference sequence). The CDR3 is CSAREGEGYNEQFF. In nucleotides, the CDR3 is TGCAGTGCTAGAGAAGGGGAAGGGTACAATGAGCAGTTCTTC.

This clonotype was observed a few times. The chain joins TRBV4-1 to TRBJ1-4, with TRBD1 matching over 7 bases. V gave up 3 bases and J gave up 4 bases; unmatched junction bases: 5. Germline CDR1 MGHRA, CDR2 YSYEKL. This CDR3 has 15 amino acids. CDR3 coding DNA: TGCGCCAGCAGCCACCTCGGACAGGTTAATGAAAAACTGTTTTTT. This translates into CASSHLGQVNEKLFF.

V usage is TRBV3-1 and J usage is TRBJ2-2; 8 positions match TRBD1. Germline loops: CDR1 LGHDT, CDR2 YNNKEL (reference sequence). The CDR3 is 17 residues long. V lost 4 bases and J lost 1; bases outside the gene matches: 8. The CDR3 bases are TGTGCCAGCAGCCTAAGGACAGGGTGGGGGAACACCGGGGAGCTGTTTTTT. Its translation is CASSLRTGWGNTGELFF.

This clonotype showed up many times. The gene calls are TRBV3-1 and TRBJ2-7, with 7 bases identical to TRBD1. The CDR3 has 14 amino acids. Germline CDR1 LGHDT, CDR2 YNNKEL (reference sequence). The ends lost 4 bases at V and 3 bases at J; junction bases unmatched: 6. DNA of the CDR3: TGTGCCAGCAGCCCCACGACAGGGATCTACGAGCAGTACTTC. Its translation: CASSPTTGIYEQYF.

This clonotype was observed many times. The chain has TRBV12-3 or TRBV12-4 and TRBJ2-3; no definite D call. The CDR3 totals 14 residues. The ends were cut back, 2 bases at V and 2 bases at J, with 8 bases in the middle. CDR3 region: CASSLRQITDTQYF. Written as DNA, the CDR3 is TGTGCCAGCAGTTTAAGGCAGATCACAGATACGCAGTATTTT.

This clonotype appeared a few times. This chain links TRBV12-3 or TRBV12-4 with TRBJ2-1, with 12 bases matching TRBD2. V shed 5 bases and J 6 bases; nucleotides not matched to a gene: 8. The CDR3 runs to 16 residues. CDR3 in DNA: TGTGCCAGCAGTGCAAGACTAGCGGGGGCGCTCAATGAGCAGTTCTTC. Its protein is CASSARLAGALNEQFF.

Notes on this clonotype: With only one base between it and a far larger clone, this is likely a read error. The chain joins TRBV11-2 to TRBJ2-1; TRBD1 matches at 7 bases. Germline CDR1 and CDR2: SGHAT and FQNNGV. The CDR3 length is 15 residues. The ends lost 6 bases at V and 8 bases at J; junction bases unmatched: 13. The CDR3 region has the DNA TGTGCCAGCAGTCCGACAGGGTTTACTAACGATGAGCAGTTCTTC. It is translated as CASSPTGFTNDEQFF.

This clonotype was seen repeatedly, ten times or more. The rearrangement joins TRBV28 to TRBJ1-1, with D hard to call. The V and J ends lost 5 bases and 2 bases respectively, with 3 bases between them. Germline CDR1 MDHEN, CDR2 SYDVKM. The CDR3 runs to 11 residues. The CDR3 DNA sequence: TGTGCCAGCAGTATCAACACTGAAGCTTTCTTT. Its translation: CASSINTEAFF.

The sample holds many counts of this clonotype. The chain combines TRBV11-2 with TRBJ1-6; D is possibly TRBD1 (5 bases). V shed 1 base and J shed 8 bases, with 9 bases lying between them. The CDR3 is 14 residues long. The germline V gene has CDR1 SGHAT and CDR2 FQNNGV. The CDR3 loop is CASSLALQDSPLHF. CDR3 bases: TGTGCCAGCAGCTTAGCCCTACAGGATTCACCCCTCCACTTT.

This clonotype appeared many times. V and J are TRBV6-2 or TRBV6-3 and TRBJ1-3, with D uncertain. The CDR3 runs 13 residues. Between the trimmed V and J ends, which lost 7 bases and 0 bases, there was a span of 7 bases. The V gene's germline CDR1 is MNHEY and CDR2 SVGEGT. For the CDR3, the DNA is TGTGCCAGCAAACTCCCCTCTGGAAACACCATATATTTT. Translated, it gives CASKLPSGNTIYF.

V usage is TRBV19 and J usage is TRBJ1-3; maybe TRBD1 (5 bases). CDR1 and CDR2 (germline): LNHDA, SQIVND (reference sequence). The CDR3 length is 15 residues. With 8 bases removed from V and 1 base from J, the gap between germline ends came to 15 bases. The CDR3 is CASGRDAFSGNTIYF. The CDR3 nucleotides are TGTGCCAGTGGCCGGGACGCGTTTTCTGGAAACACCATATATTTT.

The V call is TRBV6-1, the J call TRBJ1-1; tentative D call: TRBD1 (5 bases). Trimming shortened V by 4 bases and J by 3 bases, and 15 bases separated the two germline ends. Germline V gene sequence: CDR1 MNHNS, CDR2 SASEGT. The CDR3 is 15 amino acids. CDR3 nucleotides: TGTGCCAGCAGTGGGGGCTGGGAGGGTGACACTGAAGCTTTCTTT. Amino acids: CASSGGWEGDTEAFF.

The sample holds a few counts of this clonotype. The chain links TRBV2 to TRBJ2-6; D gene uncertain. The V gene's germline CDR1 is SNHLY and CDR2 FYNNEI. The ends were cut back, 8 bases at V and 0 bases at J, with 8 bases in the middle. This CDR3 contains 14 residues. In DNA form, the CDR3 reads TGTGCCAGCCCTCCTAACTCTGGGGCCAACGTCCTGACTTTC. It translates to CASPPNSGANVLTF.

The rearrangement uses TRBV5-1 and TRBJ1-5; D unclear. Trimming left V 0 bases short and J 4 bases short, with 11 bases between. Germline values: CDR1 SGHRS, CDR2 YFSETQ. The CDR3 covers 15 residues. The CDR3 reads CASSLGPEINQPQHF. The CDR3, as DNA: TGCGCCAGCAGCTTGGGACCGGAGATTAATCAGCCCCAGCATTTT. The full variable domain, with the rest looked up from reference TRBV5-1 and TRBJ1-5, is KAGVTQTPRYLIKTRGQQVTLSCSPISGHRSVSWYQQTPGQGLQFLFEYFSETQRNKGNFPGRFSGRQFSNSRSEMNVSTLELGDSALYLCASSLGPEINQPQHFGDGTRLSIL.

This clonotype was seen many times. The V gene is TRBV27, the J gene TRBJ1-2, with 7 bases matching TRBD1. The CDR3 has 14 residues. Germline CDR1 is MNHEY and CDR2 is SMNVEV (reference sequence). J was trimmed by 2 bases and V by 7 bases; bases with no gene match: 7. As DNA, the CDR3 is TGTGCCAGCAAATACAGGGGACCGAACTATGGCTACACCTTC. Translating gives CASKYRGPNYGYTF.

This clonotype was seen repeatedly, ten times or more. The chain couples TRBV2 to TRBJ2-1; no reliable D call. This CDR3 has 11 amino acids. Trimming took off 7 bases at V and 9 bases at J, with 10 bases between the two ends. Per germline, CDR1 SNHLY and CDR2 FYNNEI. CDR3 sequence: CASIVVGEQFF. The DNA for the CDR3 is TGTGCCAGCATCGTGGTCGGTGAGCAGTTCTTC.

The rearrangement uses TRBV11-2 and TRBJ1-2; 12 positions match TRBD1. Germline trimming cut 4 bases from V and 4 bases from J; bases unmatched to any gene: 7. This CDR3 is 16 amino acids long. Germline V CDR1 and CDR2: SGHAT, FQNNGV. CDR3 nucleotides: TGTGCCAGCAGCTCCCTCAAGGGACAGGGGGCCTATGGCTACACCTTC. Translated: CASSSLKGQGAYGYTF.